Described below is a single TCR beta chain sequence and its context. TCRdb's copy holds only in-frame clones and misses some; the assay was immunoSEQ multiplex PCR. The sample yields some 300,000 clones, 65% to 90% seen once. The data belong to a study of blood T cell repertoires in COVID-19. Per the germline V gene, CDR1 is SNHLY and CDR2 is FYNNEI. This CDR3 comprises 13 residues. Trimming cost V 7 bases and J 2 bases, with 9 bases left between them. The sequence was obtained from a man aged 25-45 years who had recovered from COVID-19. V gene TRBV2 combines with J gene TRBJ1-5; D gene unclear. The material sequenced was PBMCs or T cells enriched from blood (not recorded which). CDR3 DNA sequence: TGTGCCAGCACCATGGCGGGCAATCAGCCCCAGCATTTT. Protein sequence: CASTMAGNQPQHF.